The rows below give T cell receptor beta chains drawn from one sample of a study of T cell responses to AZD1222 COVID-19 vaccine. The assay was immunoSEQ multiplex PCR, and TCRdb's table has in-frame clones only and misses some. The table includes 150,000 to 200,000 clones, around 90% detected once. This material consisted of peripheral blood, taken 28 days after the second AZD1222 dose. The receptors here all came from an adult who received the AZD1222 COVID-19 vaccine. CDR3s leave out the opening cysteine and the closing phenylalanine or tryptophan. Each record gives: J gene, V gene, CDR3 protein.

j_call: TRBJ2-7
v_call: TRBV27
cdr3_aa: ASSTGQGWSYEQY

j_call: TRBJ1-5
v_call: TRBV5-1
cdr3_aa: ASSMTPGSNQPQH

j_call: TRBJ1-6
v_call: TRBV11-1
cdr3_aa: ASSADRDNSPLH

j_call: TRBJ2-7
v_call: TRBV10-3
cdr3_aa: AISEPPGRGATSYEQY

j_call: TRBJ1-4
v_call: TRBV25-1
cdr3_aa: ASSAPQSPGEKLF

j_call: TRBJ1-2
v_call: TRBV19
cdr3_aa: ASSLDGHGDYGYT

j_call: TRBJ2-3
v_call: TRBV7-9
cdr3_aa: ASSLGSGAISATDTQY

j_call: TRBJ1-5
v_call: TRBV7-8
cdr3_aa: ASSTDRVVRQPQH

j_call: TRBJ2-7
v_call: TRBV19
cdr3_aa: ASSMRDRLYEQY

j_call: TRBJ2-3
v_call: TRBV7-3
cdr3_aa: ASSFTGTSGTDTQY

j_call: TRBJ2-3
v_call: TRBV27
cdr3_aa: ASSYSYRDTDTQY

j_call: TRBJ1-2
v_call: TRBV21-1
cdr3_aa: ASSPRDPKSNYGYT

j_call: TRBJ2-1
v_call: TRBV5-6
cdr3_aa: ASSLIPTDEQF

j_call: TRBJ1-6
v_call: TRBV7-9
cdr3_aa: ASSPDRGWNSPLH

j_call: TRBJ2-7
v_call: TRBV15
cdr3_aa: ATSRPGQGYEQY

j_call: TRBJ2-1
v_call: TRBV9
cdr3_aa: ASSLSGDRVYNEQF

j_call: TRBJ2-2
v_call: TRBV11-2
cdr3_aa: ASRTTGRTGELF

j_call: TRBJ2-1
v_call: TRBV2
cdr3_aa: ASSPGPGPYNEQF

j_call: TRBJ2-7
v_call: TRBV7-9
cdr3_aa: ASSLTSARQGEQY

j_call: TRBJ2-5
v_call: TRBV2
cdr3_aa: ASNLDRGGGETQY

j_call: TRBJ1-5
v_call: TRBV3-1/TRBV3-2
cdr3_aa: ASSQDGGPGQPQH

j_call: TRBJ2-3
v_call: TRBV11-3
cdr3_aa: ASSLGSSTDTQY

j_call: TRBJ1-2
v_call: TRBV7-2
cdr3_aa: ASRSLGQGAFGYT

j_call: TRBJ2-1
v_call: TRBV19
cdr3_aa: ASSTNGRASYNEQF